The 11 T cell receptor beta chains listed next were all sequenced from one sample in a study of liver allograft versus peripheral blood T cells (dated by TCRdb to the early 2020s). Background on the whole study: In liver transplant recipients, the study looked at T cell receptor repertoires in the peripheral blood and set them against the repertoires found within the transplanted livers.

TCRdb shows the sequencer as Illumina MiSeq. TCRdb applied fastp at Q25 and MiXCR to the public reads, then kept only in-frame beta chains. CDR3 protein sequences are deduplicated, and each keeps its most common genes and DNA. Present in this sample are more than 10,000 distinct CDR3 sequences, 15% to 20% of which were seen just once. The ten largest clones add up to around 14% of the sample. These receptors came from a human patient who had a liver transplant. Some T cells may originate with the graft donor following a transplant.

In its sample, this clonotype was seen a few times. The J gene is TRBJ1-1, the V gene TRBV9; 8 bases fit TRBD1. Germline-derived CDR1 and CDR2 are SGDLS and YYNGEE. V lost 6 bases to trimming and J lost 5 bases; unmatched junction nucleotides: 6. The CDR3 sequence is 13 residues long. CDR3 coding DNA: TGTGCCAGCACCAGGACAGGGTCGACTGAAGCTTTCTTT. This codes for CASTRTGSTEAFF.

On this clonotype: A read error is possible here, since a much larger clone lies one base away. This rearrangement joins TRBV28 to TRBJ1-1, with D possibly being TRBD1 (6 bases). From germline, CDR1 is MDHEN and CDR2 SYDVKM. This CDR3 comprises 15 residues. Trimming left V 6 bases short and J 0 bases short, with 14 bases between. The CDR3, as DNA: TGTGCCAGCAGGGCCCCAGGGGACATGAACACTGAAGCTTTCTTT. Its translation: CASRAPGDMNTEAFF.

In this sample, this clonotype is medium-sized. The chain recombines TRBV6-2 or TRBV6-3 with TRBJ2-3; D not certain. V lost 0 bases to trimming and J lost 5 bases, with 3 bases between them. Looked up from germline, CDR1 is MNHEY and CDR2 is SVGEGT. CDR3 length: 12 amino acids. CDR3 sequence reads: CASSYSVDTQYF. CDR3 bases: TGTGCCAGCAGTTACTCGGTAGATACGCAGTATTTT.

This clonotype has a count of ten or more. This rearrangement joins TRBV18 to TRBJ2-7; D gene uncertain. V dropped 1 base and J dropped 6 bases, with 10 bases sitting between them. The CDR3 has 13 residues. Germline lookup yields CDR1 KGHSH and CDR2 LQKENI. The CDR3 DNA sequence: TGTGCCAGCTCACCACAAGGGCTCGGCGAGCAGTACTTC. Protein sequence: CASSPQGLGEQYF.

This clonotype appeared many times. The CDR3 sequence: CASSVYQGTDTQYF. CDR3 in DNA: TGTGCCAGCAGTGTGTACCAGGGGACAGATACGCAGTATTTT. This rearrangement joins TRBV6-1 to TRBJ2-3; possible D gene TRBD1, 6 bases. This CDR3 region has 14 residues. V was shortened by 4 bases and J by 3 bases, with 11 bases between the two germline ends. The germline CDR1 and CDR2 sequences are MNHNS and SASEGT.

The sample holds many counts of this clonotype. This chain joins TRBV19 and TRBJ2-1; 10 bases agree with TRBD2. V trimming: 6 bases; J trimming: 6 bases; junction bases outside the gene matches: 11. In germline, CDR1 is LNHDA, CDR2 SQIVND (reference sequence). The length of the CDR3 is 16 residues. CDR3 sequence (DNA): TGTGCCAGTAGGTTGTCTAGCGGGGGCCGAAGCAATGAGCAGTTCTTC. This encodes CASRLSSGGRSNEQFF.

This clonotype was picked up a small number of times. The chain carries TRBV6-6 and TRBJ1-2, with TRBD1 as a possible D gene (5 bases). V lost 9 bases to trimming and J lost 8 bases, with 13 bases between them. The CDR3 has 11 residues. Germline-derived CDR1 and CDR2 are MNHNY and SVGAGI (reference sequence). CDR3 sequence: CASYTGGGYTF. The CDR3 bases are TGTGCCAGTTACACGGGGGGGGGCTACACCTTC.

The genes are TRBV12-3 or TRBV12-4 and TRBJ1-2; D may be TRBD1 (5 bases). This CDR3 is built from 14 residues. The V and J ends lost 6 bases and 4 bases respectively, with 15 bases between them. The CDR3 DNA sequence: TGTGCCAGCAGGCCACCGGGACTGACCTATGGCTACACCTTC. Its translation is CASRPPGLTYGYTF.

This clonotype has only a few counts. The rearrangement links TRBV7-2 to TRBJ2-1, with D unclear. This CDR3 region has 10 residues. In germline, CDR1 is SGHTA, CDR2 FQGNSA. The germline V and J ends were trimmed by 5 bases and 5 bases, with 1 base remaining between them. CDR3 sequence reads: CASSNNEQFF. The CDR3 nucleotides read TGTGCCAGCAGCAACAATGAGCAGTTCTTC.

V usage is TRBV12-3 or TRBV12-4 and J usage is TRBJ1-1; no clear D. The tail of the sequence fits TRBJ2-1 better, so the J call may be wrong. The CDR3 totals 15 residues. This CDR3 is CASSFSGFPELGQFF. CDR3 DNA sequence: TGTGCCAGCAGTTTTTCTGGGTTCCCGGAGTTAGGGCAGTTCTTC.

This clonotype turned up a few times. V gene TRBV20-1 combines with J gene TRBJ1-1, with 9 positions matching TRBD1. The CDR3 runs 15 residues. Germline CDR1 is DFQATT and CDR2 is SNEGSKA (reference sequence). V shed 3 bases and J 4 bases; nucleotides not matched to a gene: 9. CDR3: CSASGGQGGSTEAFF. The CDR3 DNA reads TGCAGTGCTAGCGGGGGACAGGGCGGGAGCACTGAAGCTTTCTTT.